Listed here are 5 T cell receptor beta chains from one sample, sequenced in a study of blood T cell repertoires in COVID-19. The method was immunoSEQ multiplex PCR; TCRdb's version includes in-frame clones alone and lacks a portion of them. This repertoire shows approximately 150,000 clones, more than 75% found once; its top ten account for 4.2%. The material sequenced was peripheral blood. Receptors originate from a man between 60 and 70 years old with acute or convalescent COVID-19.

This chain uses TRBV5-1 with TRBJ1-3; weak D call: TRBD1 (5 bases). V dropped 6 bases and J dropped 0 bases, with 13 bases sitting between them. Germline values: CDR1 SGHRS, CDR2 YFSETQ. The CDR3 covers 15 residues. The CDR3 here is CASTIGGVSGNTIYF. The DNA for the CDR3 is TGCGCCAGCACAATCGGGGGAGTCTCTGGAAACACCATATATTTT. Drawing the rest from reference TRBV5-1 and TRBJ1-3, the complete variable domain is KAGVTQTPRYLIKTRGQQVTLSCSPISGHRSVSWYQQTPGQGLQFLFEYFSETQRNKGNFPGRFSGRQFSNSRSEMNVSTLELGDSALYLCASTIGGVSGNTIYFGEGSWLTVV.

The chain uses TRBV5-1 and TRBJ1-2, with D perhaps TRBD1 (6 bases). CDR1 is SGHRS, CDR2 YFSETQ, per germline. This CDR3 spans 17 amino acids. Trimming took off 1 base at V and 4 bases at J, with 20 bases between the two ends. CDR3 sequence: CASSLSQTGGVSYGYTF. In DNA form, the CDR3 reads TGCGCCAGCAGCTTGAGTCAGACTGGGGGCGTATCCTATGGCTACACCTTC.

The CDR3 reads CASSQESIQGHQPQHF. DNA of the CDR3: TGCGCCAGCAGCCAAGAATCTATACAGGGACATCAGCCCCAGCATTTT. This chain joins TRBV4-1 and TRBJ1-5; possible D gene TRBD1, 6 bases. This CDR3 spans 16 amino acids. Trimming shortened V by 0 bases and J by 5 bases, and 14 bases separated the two germline ends. Per the germline V gene, CDR1 is MGHRA and CDR2 is YSYEKL.

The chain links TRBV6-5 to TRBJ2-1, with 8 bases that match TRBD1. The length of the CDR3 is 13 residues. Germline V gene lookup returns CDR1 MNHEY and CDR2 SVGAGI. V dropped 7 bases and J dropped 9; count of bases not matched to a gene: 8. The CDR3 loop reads CASKRTGLFEQFF. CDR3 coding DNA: TGTGCCAGCAAAAGGACAGGGCTTTTTGAGCAGTTCTTC.

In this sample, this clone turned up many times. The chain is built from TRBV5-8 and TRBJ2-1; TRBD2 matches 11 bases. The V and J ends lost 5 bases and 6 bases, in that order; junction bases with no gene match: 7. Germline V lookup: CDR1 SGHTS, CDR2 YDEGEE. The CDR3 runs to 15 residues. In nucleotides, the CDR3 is TGTGCCAGCAGATTCGGACTAGCGGGCGCCAATGAGCAGTTCTTC. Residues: CASRFGLAGANEQFF.